The 21 T cell receptor beta chains below come from one sample, sequenced in a study of T cells after yellow fever vaccination. TCRdb used MiXCR to reprocess the 5' RACE reads, holding one entry per CDR3 protein. The sample lists 450,000 to 550,000 distinct CDR3 sequences; 21% were seen once. Material: PBMCs, obtained approximately 20 days after the first yellow fever vaccination. Receptors were obtained from a man aged 18 to 29 who received the YFV17D yellow fever vaccine.

The rearrangement joins TRBV6-2 or TRBV6-3 to TRBJ1-2; D is unclear. The CDR3 length is 13 residues. Trimming removed 3 bases at V and 4 bases at J, with 9 bases between. CDR1 is MNHEY, CDR2 SVGEGT, per germline. The CDR3 bases are TGTGCCAGCAGTTATTCAAACAGCTATGGCTACACCTTC. Amino acid sequence: CASSYSNSYGYTF.

The chain recombines TRBV4-2 with TRBJ2-7; D ambiguous. Germline V CDR1 and CDR2: LGHNA, YNFKEQ. V was shortened by 0 bases and J by 6 bases, with 3 bases between the two germline ends. The CDR3 is 11 residues long. CDR3 nucleotide sequence: TGTGCCAGCAGCCAAGATGTCGAGCAGTACTTC. It encodes CASSQDVEQYF.

This clonotype was seen at least ten times. This chain connects TRBV11-1 to TRBJ2-5, with TRBD1 as a possible D gene (5 bases). Germline CDR1 SGHAT, CDR2 FQDESV (reference sequence). V was cut by 3 bases and J by 2 bases, with 22 bases left in between. The CDR3 loop spans 18 amino acids. The CDR3 loop reads CASSFPHGRAGPQETQYF. The CDR3 nucleotides are TGTGCCAGCAGCTTCCCTCACGGCAGGGCAGGCCCTCAAGAGACCCAGTACTTC.

This clonotype occurred a few times. The chain's CDR3 is CASSEWGTPRGELFF. The CDR3 DNA follows: TGTGCCAGCAGTGAATGGGGTACCCCACGCGGGGAGCTGTTTTTT. This rearrangement joins TRBV2 to TRBJ2-2; D unclear. The CDR3 runs 15 residues. The germline V gene has CDR1 SNHLY and CDR2 FYNNEI. V was cut by 2 bases and J by 7 bases, with 14 bases left in between.

This clonotype was observed a handful of times. The chain uses TRBV7-2 and TRBJ2-3; D not certain. Germline lookup yields CDR1 SGHTA and CDR2 FQGNSA. Trimming left V 5 bases short and J 4 bases short, with 13 bases between. The CDR3 has 14 residues. CDR3 sequence reads: CASSPTALPDTQYF. The CDR3 DNA is TGTGCCAGCAGCCCGACCGCCCTCCCAGATACGCAGTATTTT.

There are a few counts of this clonotype. The rearrangement joins TRBV7-2 to TRBJ2-5; D possibly corresponds to TRBD2 (6 bases). V lost 5 bases, J lost 3 bases, and 13 bases lay in between. The germline V gene has CDR1 SGHTA and CDR2 FQGNSA. The CDR3 covers 14 residues. The chain's CDR3 is CASSGVGGEETQYF. Here the CDR3 DNA reads TGTGCCAGCAGCGGTGTCGGGGGAGAAGAGACCCAGTACTTC. Drawing the rest from reference TRBV7-2 and TRBJ2-5, the complete variable domain is GAGVSQSPSNKVTEKGKDVELRCDPISGHTALYWYRQSLGQGLEFLIYFQGNSAPDKSGLPSDRFSAERTGGSVSTLTIQRTQQEDSAVYLCASSGVGGEETQYFGPGTRLLVL.

The chain uses TRBV10-3 and TRBJ2-5; 7 nucleotides align to TRBD1. The CDR3 has 15 residues. Per germline, CDR1 ENHRY and CDR2 SYGVKD. J lost 0 bases, V lost 7 bases, and 8 bases had no gene match. CDR3 bases: TGTGCCATCAAGGGGACAGAGATGAACCAAGAGACCCAGTACTTC. Amino acids: CAIKGTEMNQETQYF.

This clonotype has only a few counts. The chain employs TRBV12-3 or TRBV12-4 and TRBJ2-7; TRBD1 agrees at 9 bases. J was trimmed by 5 bases and V by 4 bases; bases with no gene match: 9. There are 15 residues in the CDR3. The CDR3 DNA follows: TGTGCCAGCAGTTCCCCCCGGGACAGGGTCCACGAGCAGTACTTC. Protein: CASSSPRDRVHEQYF.

This rearrangement joins TRBV10-3 to TRBJ2-1; the match to TRBD2 covers 7 bases. This CDR3 is 13 amino acids long. J lost 8 bases, V lost 6 bases, and 7 bases had no gene match. The germline V gene encodes CDR1 ENHRY and CDR2 SYGVKD. Here the CDR3 DNA reads TGTGCCATCAGGGCTAGCGGCGTCGATGAGCAGTTCTTC. It encodes CAIRASGVDEQFF.

J is TRBJ2-5 and V is TRBV21-1; TRBD2 is taken as the D call from the table, unchecked against the DNA. TRBV21-1 has pseudogene status. The CDR3 sequence is 14 residues long. CDR3: CASRGALSEETQYF. The CDR3 DNA reads TGTGCCAGCCGAGGGGCCCTGAGCGAGGAGACCCAGTACTTC.

CDR3 residues: CASSQDGAGDLPENKQYF. The CDR3 nucleotides are TGCGCCAGCAGCCAAGATGGGGCAGGAGATCTACCTGAGAACAAGCAGTACTTC. The chain is built from TRBV4-3 and TRBJ2-7; weak D call: TRBD1 (5 bases). CDR1 LGHNA and CDR2 YSLEER come from the germline V gene. V was shortened by 0 bases and J by 8 bases, with 26 bases between the two germline ends. This CDR3 is 18 amino acids long.

This clonotype was counted between two and nine times. The genes are TRBV4-3 and TRBJ2-1, with 9 positions matching TRBD2. J lost 9 bases, V lost 0 bases, and 15 bases had no gene match. The CDR3 is 18 amino acids. Germline assignment: CDR1 LGHNA and CDR2 YSLEER. The CDR3 DNA reads as TGCGCCAGCAGCCAAGATCTTGGCGGGGGGGCTCTTGGGGGTGAGCAGTTCTTC. It is translated as CASSQDLGGGALGGEQFF.

This clonotype has more than one count but fewer than ten. The chain couples TRBV2 to TRBJ2-7; D is perhaps TRBD2 (5 bases). The CDR3 spans 12 residues. The germline V and J ends were trimmed by 7 bases and 4 bases, with 11 bases remaining between them. The germline gives CDR1 SNHLY, CDR2 FYNNEI. The CDR3 is CASNGERYEQYF. CDR3 DNA: TGTGCCAGCAACGGTGAGCGGTACGAGCAGTACTTC. The variable domain in full, completed from reference TRBV2 and TRBJ2-7, reads EPEVTQTPSHQVTQMGQEVILRCVPISNHLYFYWYRQILGQKVEFLVSFYNNEISEKSEIFDDQFSVERPDGSNFTLKIRSTKLEDSAMYFCASNGERYEQYFGPGTRLTVT.

V is TRBV7-9 and J is TRBJ1-6; TRBD1 matches 7 bases. The germline V gene encodes CDR1 SEHNR and CDR2 FQNEAQ (reference sequence). With 6 bases clipped from V and 6 bases from J, the junction kept 5 bases outside the gene matches. The CDR3 covers 14 residues. CDR3 protein: CASRARDSNSPLHF. The CDR3 nucleotides are TGTGCCAGCAGGGCCCGGGACAGTAATTCACCCCTCCACTTT.

This clonotype has just a few counts. The rearrangement uses TRBV3-1 and TRBJ1-1; D gene unclear. The V end was cut by 2 bases, the J end by 6 bases, with 7 bases between. The CDR3 is made up of 12 amino acids. Germline loops: CDR1 LGHDT, CDR2 YNNKEL (reference sequence). The CDR3 region has the DNA TGTGCCAGCAGCCAAAGACGGGCTGAAGCTTTCTTT. Translating gives CASSQRRAEAFF. Based on the CDR3 plus reference TRBV3-1 and TRBJ1-1, the full variable domain is DTAVSQTPKYLVTQMGNDKSIKCEQNLGHDTMYWYKQDSKKFLKIMFSYNNKELIINETVPNRFSPKSPDKAHLNLHINSLELGDSAVYFCASSQRRAEAFFGQGTRLTVV.

This clonotype was picked up a small number of times. The chain employs TRBV4-1 and TRBJ1-5, with D unresolved. Per germline, CDR1 MGHRA and CDR2 YSYEKL. This CDR3 is built from 16 residues. V gave up 1 base and J gave up 0 bases, with 10 bases separating them. The CDR3 bases are TGCGCCAGCAGCCAAGCGCCGGGTTATAGCAATCAGCCCCAGCATTTT. This sequence encodes CASSQAPGYSNQPQHF.

This clonotype has a handful of counts. The chain links TRBV3-1 to TRBJ1-2, with unresolved D. V was trimmed by 3 bases and J by 3 bases, leaving 11 bases between them. CDR3 length equals 14 residues. Per germline, CDR1 LGHDT and CDR2 YNNKEL (reference sequence). The CDR3: CASSHGPEYYGYTF. CDR3 nucleotides: TGTGCCAGCAGCCATGGGCCGGAATACTATGGCTACACCTTC. The full variable domain, with the rest looked up from reference TRBV3-1 and TRBJ1-2, is DTAVSQTPKYLVTQMGNDKSIKCEQNLGHDTMYWYKQDSKKFLKIMFSYNNKELIINETVPNRFSPKSPDKAHLNLHINSLELGDSAVYFCASSHGPEYYGYTFGSGTRLTVV.

The rearrangement uses TRBV5-1 and TRBJ2-2; no definite D call. This CDR3 region has 16 residues. The ends were cut back, 3 bases at V and 7 bases at J, with 19 bases in the middle. Germline-derived CDR1 and CDR2 are SGHRS and YFSETQ. This CDR3 is CASSWGGTRNIGELFF. CDR3 DNA: TGCGCCAGCAGCTGGGGTGGAACCAGGAATATCGGGGAGCTGTTTTTT.

This clonotype appeared many times. J is TRBJ2-3 and V is TRBV12-3 or TRBV12-4; D gene uncertain. The CDR3 is 15 amino acids. Trimming pared 7 bases from V and 5 bases from J, leaving 19 bases between. The CDR3 sequence is CASTLGGIWGDTQYF. For the CDR3, the DNA is TGTGCCAGCACCTTAGGCGGAATTTGGGGAGATACGCAGTATTTT.

The J gene is TRBJ2-2, the V gene TRBV4-1; 9 positions match TRBD1. Germline V gene sequence: CDR1 MGHRA, CDR2 YSYEKL. This CDR3 comprises 16 residues. J gave up 5 bases and V 7 bases, and 11 bases lay outside the gene matches. The CDR3 DNA reads TGCGCCAGCATTAACACCGGACAGGGGAAAACCGGGGAGCTGTTTTTT. Protein product: CASINTGQGKTGELFF.

The chain employs TRBV3-1 and TRBJ2-1, with 7 nucleotides matching TRBD2. The CDR3 loop spans 13 amino acids. Germline loops: CDR1 LGHDT, CDR2 YNNKEL (reference sequence). V lost 8 bases, J lost 6 bases, and 7 bases stayed unmatched. This chain's CDR3 is CASAAWGGNEQFF. The CDR3 coding sequence is TGTGCCAGCGCGGCGTGGGGGGGCAATGAGCAGTTCTTC.